This record concerns one T cell receptor (beta chain) sequence. What it binds is unknown. This sample is part of a study of human T cells and chemical hapten exposure. Broader study findings: Controls formed significantly fewer large CDR3 similarity clusters than expanded TCRs did.

CDR1 and CDR2 (germline): DFQATT, SNEGSKA (reference sequence). J gave up 1 base and V 2 bases, and 3 bases lay outside the gene matches. The CDR3 consists of 14 residues. Time point indicated: patch test 3, about 24 weeks after DPC sensitization. Treatment indicated: therapeutic diphenylcyclopropenone sensitization with weekly scalp DPC. Each patch-test visit's blood sample preceded patch application. As the library was built, unique molecular identifiers were attached to individual cDNA molecules. TCRdb called the RACE reads again in MiXCR, with one record for every CDR3 protein. The table shows about 97,000 distinct CDR3 sequences, with roughly 27% occurring only once.

The chain recombines TRBV20-1 with TRBJ2-7, with 9 positions matching TRBD2. Material: whole blood, obtained in connection with sensitization to the hapten diphenylcyclopropenone (DPC). This TCR was recovered from a man between 35 and 55 years old with alopecia areata. Some clones in this sample may be carry-over from other donors' samples. Here the CDR3 reads CSARFLAGSYEQYF. Here the CDR3 DNA reads TGCAGTGCTAGATTCCTAGCGGGGTCCTACGAGCAGTACTTC.